Below, one TCR beta chain is given with its context. The antigen is unknown. These data come from a study of CD8+ T cells in alopecia areata. Study findings and constraints: Lesional scalp exceeded normal scalp in clonality, especially in alopecia totalis/universalis. Many expanded lesional clones persisted in scalp and blood during tofacitinib treatment.

The V and J ends lost 5 bases and 8 bases, in that order; junction bases with no gene match: 7. The CDR3 sequence is 14 residues long. CDR1 is SGHRS, CDR2 YFSETQ, per germline. As for treatment: oral pan-JAK inhibitor, 5-10 mg twice daily. In alopecia areata patients, both lesional scalp punch biopsies and peripheral blood were collected. After isolation, RNA underwent reverse transcription to generate cDNA as the sequencing template. The assay was immunoSEQ multiplex PCR, and TCRdb's table has in-frame clones only and misses some. The sample contains approximately 200,000 clones, 55% to 70% of which appear only once.

The sample consisted of CD4+ T cells sorted from blood, taken at week 4, from a patient treated with tofacitinib. This rearrangement joins TRBV5-1 to TRBJ1-4; 9 bases line up with TRBD1. The sequence derives from a human donor with alopecia areata. The CDR3 region has the DNA TGCGCCAGCAGTTCGGGACAGGGAGGAGAAAAACTGTTTTTT. Translated: CASSSGQGGEKLFF.